The rows below give T cell receptor beta chains drawn from one sample of a study of vaccination and CD4 T cells after COVID-19. Antigen specificity for these receptors is unknown. TCRdb itself ran the PCR reads through MiXCR, one entry per CDR3 protein. This sample yields 9,500 to 15,000 distinct CDR3 sequences, of which roughly 74% are seen a single time; 10% to 13% belongs to the top ten. Sample: CD4+ T cells from blood, cultured in vitro. The receptors derive from a human donor who had recovered from COVID-19. Each CDR3 is given with its conserved first and last residue. Each record gives: CDR3 DNA, CDR3 protein, D gene, clone size, J gene, V gene. D genes are given only for firm matches. Not every row has a clone size; where given, it reads once, few, many or a size class.

TGTGCCACCAGCAGACAGGGACTGGAAGGCCAGTACTTC CATSRQGLEGQYF - - TRBJ2-5 TRBV15
TGTGCCAGCGGGCAGGGATCTTATGGCTACACCTTC CASGQGSYGYTF - - TRBJ1-2 TRBV6-1
TGTGCCAGCAGCGTTCAGGGTCGCGAGCAGTACTTC CASSVQGREQYF - - TRBJ2-7 TRBV7-2
TGTGCCAGCAGTCCGGACAGGGTAGGGTATGAGCAGTTCTTC CASSPDRVGYEQFF TRBD1 - TRBJ2-1 TRBV2
TGTGCCAGCAGTTCGTCTTGGGGGACTAAGCATTCTGAAGCTTTCTTT CASSSSWGTKHSEAFF - - TRBJ1-1 TRBV6-2/TRBV6-3
TGCAGTGCTAGAGTGGGACAGGGAAATTCACCCCTCCACTTT CSARVGQGNSPLHF TRBD1 - TRBJ1-6 TRBV20-1
TGTGCCAGCAGGCTACAGGGGAACTATGGCTACACCTTC CASRLQGNYGYTF TRBD1 - TRBJ1-2 TRBV6-1
TGTGCCAGCAGTTCCCGTGGCCAGTCCTTGGGAAACACCATATATTTT CASSSRGQSLGNTIYF - once TRBJ1-3 TRBV28
TGCAGCGTTTGGGGGTACGAGACCCAGTACTTC CSVWGYETQYF - - TRBJ2-5 TRBV29-1
TGCAGTGCTACATCTCGGAGGGCGAAAGAGACCCAGTACTTC CSATSRRAKETQYF - - TRBJ2-5 TRBV20-1
TGTGCCAGCAGCTTAGGTTCAGCTCAGGGAGTACATAGCAATCAGCCCCAGCATTTT CASSLGSAQGVHSNQPQHF - once TRBJ1-5 TRBV7-9
TGCAGTGCTGGGACCTTGACTGAAGCTTTCTTT CSAGTLTEAFF - - TRBJ1-1 TRBV20-1
TGCAGCGGAAGACAGGGGCAAAGAAACACCATATATTTT CSGRQGQRNTIYF TRBD1 - TRBJ1-3 TRBV20-1
TGTGCCAGCAGTGTAGACTTTCGGGATACGCAGTATTTT CASSVDFRDTQYF - once TRBJ2-3 TRBV6-4